The 2 T cell receptor beta chains presented below share a single source sample, sequenced in a study of pediatric ulcerative colitis. The rectum was sampled with one to two pinch biopsies at colonoscopy. Clones were sequenced by immunoSEQ multiplex PCR, and TCRdb holds only the in-frame ones, with some missing. Of over 10,000 clones in the sample, 75% to 80% were seen once. Material for sequencing was gut tissue. These receptors were obtained from a boy aged 10-17 years who was a control in a study of pediatric ulcerative colitis.

This clone was seen only a few times. The chain is built from TRBV6-6 and TRBJ2-2; unclear D gene. Deletions cut 0 bases from V and 7 bases from J, with 3 bases between. This CDR3 is built from 12 residues. Germline V lookup: CDR1 MNHNY, CDR2 SVGAGI (reference sequence). In DNA form, the CDR3 reads TGTGCCAGCAGTTACTCAGGCGGGGAGCTGTTTTTT. This gives the protein CASSYSGGELFF.

The V and J genes are TRBV2 and TRBJ2-5; 9 bases line up with TRBD2. The trim removed 4 bases at V and 5 bases at J, leaving 2 bases unmatched. This CDR3 is built from 13 residues. Germline V gene data show CDR1 as SNHLY and CDR2 as FYNNEI. CDR3 DNA: TGTGCCAGCAGTGGTAGCGGGAGTGAGACCCAGTACTTC. This gives the protein CASSGSGSETQYF.